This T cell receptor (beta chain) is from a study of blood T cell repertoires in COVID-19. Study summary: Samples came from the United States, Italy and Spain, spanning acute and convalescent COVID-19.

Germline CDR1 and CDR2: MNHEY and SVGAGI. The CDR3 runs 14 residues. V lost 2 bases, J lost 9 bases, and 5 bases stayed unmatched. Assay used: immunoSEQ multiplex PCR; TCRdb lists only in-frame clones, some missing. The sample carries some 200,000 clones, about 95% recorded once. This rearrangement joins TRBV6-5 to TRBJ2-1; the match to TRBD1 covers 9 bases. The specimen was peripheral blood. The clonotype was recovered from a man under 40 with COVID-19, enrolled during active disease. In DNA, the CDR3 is TGTGCCAGCAGTTACAATACAGGGGGCGGTGAGCAGTTCTTC. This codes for CASSYNTGGGEQFF.